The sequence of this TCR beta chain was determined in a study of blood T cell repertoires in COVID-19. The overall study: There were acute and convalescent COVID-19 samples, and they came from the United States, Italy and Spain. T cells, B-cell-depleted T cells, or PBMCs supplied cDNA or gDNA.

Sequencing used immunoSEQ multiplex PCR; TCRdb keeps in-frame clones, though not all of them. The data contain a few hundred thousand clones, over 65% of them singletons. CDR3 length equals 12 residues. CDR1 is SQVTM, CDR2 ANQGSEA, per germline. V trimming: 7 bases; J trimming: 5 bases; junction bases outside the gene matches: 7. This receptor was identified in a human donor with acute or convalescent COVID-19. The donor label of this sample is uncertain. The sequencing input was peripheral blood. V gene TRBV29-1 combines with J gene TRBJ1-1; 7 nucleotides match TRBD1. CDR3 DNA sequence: TGCAGCGGGACTGACAGGGAAACTGAAGCTTTCTTT. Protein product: CSGTDRETEAFF. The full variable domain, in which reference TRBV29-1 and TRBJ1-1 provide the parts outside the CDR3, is SAVISQKPSRDICQRGTSLTIQCQVDSQVTMMFWYRQQPGQSLTLIATANQGSEATYESGFVIDKFPISRPNLTFSTLTVSNMSPEDSSIYLCSGTDRETEAFFGQGTRLTVV.